This is a list of T cell receptor beta chains from one sample in a study of cytomegalovirus exposure and HLA in healthy donors. Measured with immunoSEQ multiplex PCR; TCRdb has only the in-frame clones, and not every one. The repertoire has 150,000 to 200,000 clones, more than 65% of them found once; the top ten carry 4.7%. Sequenced: PBMCs. These receptor sequences come from a man between 18 and 35 years old in good health and CMV-seropositive. CDR3s include the opening cysteine and the closing phenylalanine or tryptophan. A D gene is named only where the DNA matches it firmly. Not all rows give a size; the values are once, few, many and, for expanded clones, a class.

V gene	clone size	D gene	CDR3 protein
TRBV6-1	-	-	CASSERGWRGYTF
TRBV11-3	-	-	CASSGGRNTGELFF
TRBV5-1	-	TRBD1	CASSLPDRVTEAFF
TRBV5-4	-	TRBD2	CASSPGTSGGPDTGELFF
TRBV7-8	few	-	CASSPIQLNYGYTF
TRBV14	-	-	CASSHPYGQGGGELFF
TRBV28	few	-	CASSQGTNTEAFF
TRBV11-3	once	TRBD2	CASSPSGGKQETQYF
TRBV29-1	-	-	CSVGQTNSNQPQHF
TRBV21-1	-	-	CASSKAASSGNTIYF